This entry features one T cell receptor (beta chain) sequence. The data were obtained in a study of blood T cell repertoires in COVID-19. Here immunoSEQ multiplex PCR was the method, and the copy in TCRdb shows in-frame clones only, minus some. Of fewer than 90,000 clones detected, 75% to 85% appear once; the ten largest clones hold 19%. V was shortened by 6 bases and J by 2 bases, with 16 bases between the two germline ends. Germline V gene lookup returns CDR1 SGHAT and CDR2 FQDESV (reference sequence). The CDR3 loop spans 15 amino acids. The TCR was taken from a woman aged 80 or over with acute or convalescent COVID-19. The rearrangement uses TRBV11-1 and TRBJ2-5, with D possibly being TRBD2 (6 bases). Input material: peripheral blood. DNA of the CDR3: TGTGCCAGCAGAAGACGAGGGACTCCGCAAGAGACCCAGTACTTC. Protein sequence: CASRRRGTPQETQYF.